Given below is one T cell receptor beta chain in context. As yet, its antigen is unknown. The data are from a study of identical twins. MiXCR, applied by TCRdb to the 5' RACE reads, yields one record per CDR3 protein. Of about 460,000 distinct CDR3 sequences listed, more than 13% were seen once; the top ten hold around 0.57%. Study-level results: Researchers reported excess low generation probability among twin-shared out-of-frame alpha sequences.

This CDR3 is built from 15 residues. The junction had 5 bases not matched to a gene; V was cut back by 5 bases and J by 1 base. The germline V gene encodes CDR1 MNHEY and CDR2 SVGEGT. This same sample was also part of a study on yellow fever vaccine responses in identical twins.

This chain joins TRBV6-2 or TRBV6-3 and TRBJ1-1; TRBD1 matches at 9 bases. The sample consisted of CD4+ T cells sorted from blood. The TCR originated in a woman aged 18-29 years in good health. The CDR3 DNA reads as TGTGCCAGCAGTCTGAAGGACAGGGGGAACACTGAAGCTTTCTTT. Its translation: CASSLKDRGNTEAFF.